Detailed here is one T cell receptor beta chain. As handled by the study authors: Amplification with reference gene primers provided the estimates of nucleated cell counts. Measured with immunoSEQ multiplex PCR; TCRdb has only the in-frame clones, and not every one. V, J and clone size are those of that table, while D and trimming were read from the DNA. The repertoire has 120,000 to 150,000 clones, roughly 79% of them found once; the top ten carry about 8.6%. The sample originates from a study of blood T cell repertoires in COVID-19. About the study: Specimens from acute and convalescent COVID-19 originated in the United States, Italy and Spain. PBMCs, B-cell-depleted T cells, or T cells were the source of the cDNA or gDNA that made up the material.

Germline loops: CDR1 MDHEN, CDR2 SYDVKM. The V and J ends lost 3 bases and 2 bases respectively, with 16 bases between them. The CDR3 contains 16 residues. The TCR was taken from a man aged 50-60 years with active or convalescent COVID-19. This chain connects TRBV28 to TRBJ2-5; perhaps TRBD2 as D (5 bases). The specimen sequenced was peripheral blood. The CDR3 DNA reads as TGTGCCAGCAGTTTTAAGCCCTCAGAGGGACAAGAGACCCAGTACTTC. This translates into CASSFKPSEGQETQYF.